This entry lists 26 T cell receptor beta chains sequenced from one sample in a study of blood T cell repertoires in COVID-19. Measured with immunoSEQ multiplex PCR; TCRdb has only the in-frame clones, and not every one. Of 350,000 to 450,000 clones listed, around 87% are singletons. The sequencing sample was made of PBMCs or T cells enriched from blood (not recorded which). The receptors come from a man younger than 45 who had recovered from COVID-19.

This chain links TRBV18 with TRBJ1-6; 9 nucleotides align to TRBD1. The V gene's germline CDR1 is KGHSH and CDR2 LQKENI. V lost 5 bases and J lost 10; bases outside the gene matches: 9. This CDR3 has 15 amino acids. This CDR3 reads CASSSGTGLISPLHF. CDR3 DNA: TGTGCCAGCTCATCTGGGACAGGGCTAATCTCACCCCTCCACTTT.

CDR3 amino acids: CASSSGLAGGHTGELFF. CDR3 in DNA: TGTGCCAGTAGTTCAGGACTAGCGGGAGGTCACACCGGGGAGCTGTTTTTT. V and J are TRBV19 and TRBJ2-2, with 14 bases identical to TRBD2. The ends lost 5 bases at V and 3 bases at J; junction bases unmatched: 5. The CDR3 extends over 17 amino acids. Germline V CDR1 and CDR2: LNHDA, SQIVND (reference sequence).

The chain has TRBV7-3 and TRBJ2-1; D unclear. The V end lost 5 bases, the J end lost 0 bases, and 14 bases lay between the germline ends. Germline CDR1 SGHTA, CDR2 FQGTGA. The CDR3 sequence is 16 residues long. The CDR3 loop is CASSPGTASSYNEQFF. As DNA, the CDR3 is TGTGCCAGCAGCCCTGGAACAGCAAGCTCCTACAATGAGCAGTTCTTC.

The rearrangement joins TRBV13 to TRBJ2-5, with 9 nucleotides matching TRBD2. Germline V CDR1 and CDR2: PRHDT, FYEKMQ (reference sequence). The CDR3 runs to 14 residues. With 9 bases clipped from V and 2 bases from J, the junction kept 7 bases outside the gene matches. The CDR3 spells CASRLAVDQETQYF. The CDR3 DNA reads TGTGCCAGTCGACTAGCGGTCGATCAAGAGACCCAGTACTTC.

The chain couples TRBV28 to TRBJ2-3; 8 positions agree with TRBD2. The CDR3 is made up of 13 amino acids. The V segment lost 6 bases and the J segment 4 bases; nucleotides outside the gene matches: 3. Germline V gives CDR1 MDHEN, CDR2 SYDVKM. Here the CDR3 DNA reads TGTGCCAGCAGGACGGGAGGGGCAGATACGCAGTATTTT. It encodes CASRTGGADTQYF.

This rearrangement joins TRBV4-1 to TRBJ2-5; 7 bases are shared with TRBD1. The CDR3 length is 17 residues. With 1 base clipped from V and 5 bases from J, the junction kept 13 bases outside the gene matches. The germline CDR1 and CDR2 sequences are MGHRA and YSYEKL. CDR3 region: CASSQVLKGGVEETQYF. CDR3 nucleotide sequence: TGCGCCAGCAGCCAAGTCTTGAAAGGGGGCGTCGAGGAGACCCAGTACTTC.

The rearrangement links TRBV9 to TRBJ2-7; 9 positions agree with TRBD1. With V trimmed by 0 bases and J by 8 bases, 6 bases remained unmatched. The CDR3 loop spans 14 amino acids. Germline V gene sequence: CDR1 SGDLS, CDR2 YYNGEE. In DNA form, the CDR3 reads TGTGCCAGCAGCGTAGGCACAGGGGGCAACAAGCAGTACTTC. Amino acids: CASSVGTGGNKQYF.

J is TRBJ1-3 and V is TRBV7-8; D gene ambiguous. This CDR3 spans 16 amino acids. Between the trimmed V and J ends, which lost 5 bases and 7 bases, there was a span of 21 bases. Per the germline V gene, CDR1 is SGHVS and CDR2 is FQNEAQ. CDR3 DNA: TGTGCCAGCAGCCCTCTCTCGAATTCTGTCGGTAACACCATATATTTT. Translated: CASSPLSNSVGNTIYF. The variable domain in full, with the rest retrieved from reference TRBV7-8 and TRBJ1-3, is GAGVSQSPRYKVAKRGQDVALRCDPISGHVSLFWYQQALGQGPEFLTYFQNEAQLDKSGLPSDRFFAERPEGSVSTLKIQRTQQEDSAVYLCASSPLSNSVGNTIYFGEGSWLTVV.

This chain links TRBV2 with TRBJ1-1, with TRBD1 matching 8 bases. This CDR3 comprises 17 residues. Germline trimming cut 10 bases from V and 1 base from J; bases unmatched to any gene: 17. Germline V gives CDR1 SNHLY, CDR2 FYNNEI. The CDR3 nucleotides are TGTGCCACCTCTAACCCAGGACAGGGATACCGGAACACTGAAGCTTTCTTT. Translating it yields CATSNPGQGYRNTEAFF.

The V and J genes are TRBV6-5 and TRBJ1-1; 8 bases match TRBD1. Trimming removed 2 bases from V and 5 bases from J; junction bases left unmatched: 10. The CDR3 sequence is 16 residues long. Germline CDR1 and CDR2: MNHEY and SVGAGI. CDR3 protein: CASSYRSSGGGTEAFF. CDR3 sequence (DNA): TGTGCCAGCAGTTACCGTTCATCAGGGGGCGGTACTGAAGCTTTCTTT.

The gene calls are TRBV28 and TRBJ1-4, with a possible D match to TRBD1 (6 bases). The V gene's germline CDR1 is MDHEN and CDR2 SYDVKM. This CDR3 has 17 amino acids. V was trimmed by 6 bases and J by 4 bases, leaving 21 bases between them. The CDR3 DNA reads as TGTGCCAGCAGAGCGGGGGGGGGCGGCGAGGTTAATGAAAAACTGTTTTTT. Translated: CASRAGGGGEVNEKLFF. The variable domain in full, completed from reference TRBV28 and TRBJ1-4, reads DVKVTQSSRYLVKRTGEKVFLECVQDMDHENMFWYRQDPGLGLRLIYFSYDVKMKEKGDIPEGYSVSREKKERFSLILESASTNQTSMYLCASRAGGGGEVNEKLFFGSGTQLSVL.

The sample holds one count of this clone. The chain uses TRBV14 and TRBJ2-1; maybe TRBD2 (5 bases). This CDR3 has 13 residues. The germline V gene has CDR1 SGHDN and CDR2 FVKESK. Trimming took 7 bases from V and 14 from J, leaving 21 bases between them. CDR3 region: CASNQQTGLPEFF. The CDR3 region has the DNA TGTGCCAGCAACCAGCAAACCGGACTCCCGGAGTTCTTC.

The V and J genes are TRBV14 and TRBJ2-6; D not certain. The CDR3 is 18 amino acids. Trimming stripped 0 bases from V and 2 bases from J, with 14 bases between. Germline loops: CDR1 SGHDN, CDR2 FVKESK. The CDR3 coding sequence is TGTGCCAGCAGCCAAGATCGGCTGGGTCAGGCTGGGGCCAACGTCCTGACTTTC. Protein: CASSQDRLGQAGANVLTF.

The chain joins TRBV2 to TRBJ1-1; 7 positions agree with TRBD1. The V and J ends lost 7 bases and 11 bases, in that order; junction bases with no gene match: 16. The CDR3 contains 14 residues. CDR1 and CDR2 from the germline V gene are SNHLY and FYNNEI. The CDR3 is CASIPTGPDPRAFF. The DNA of the CDR3 is TGTGCCAGCATCCCGACAGGGCCGGACCCGAGGGCTTTCTTT. The full variable domain, with the rest looked up from reference TRBV2 and TRBJ1-1, is EPEVTQTPSHQVTQMGQEVILRCVPISNHLYFYWYRQILGQKVEFLVSFYNNEISEKSEIFDDQFSVERPDGSNFTLKIRSTKLEDSAMYFCASIPTGPDPRAFFGQGTRLTVV.

The chain carries TRBV5-1 and TRBJ1-1, with 8 bases that match TRBD1. In germline, CDR1 is SGHRS, CDR2 YFSETQ. J lost 6 bases, V lost 3 bases, and 13 bases had no gene match. This CDR3 has 16 amino acids. The DNA of the CDR3 is TGCGCCAGCAGCTCTAATCCAGGGGGCGGCGTGGCTGAAGCTTTCTTT. Its translation is CASSSNPGGGVAEAFF. The full variable domain, with the rest looked up from reference TRBV5-1 and TRBJ1-1, is KAGVTQTPRYLIKTRGQQVTLSCSPISGHRSVSWYQQTPGQGLQFLFEYFSETQRNKGNFPGRFSGRQFSNSRSEMNVSTLELGDSALYLCASSSNPGGGVAEAFFGQGTRLTVV.

On this clone itself: The sample carries other DNA sequences with the same CDR3. J is TRBJ2-7 and V is TRBV12-3 or TRBV12-4; 10 bases match TRBD1. The CDR3 sequence is 13 residues long. V was clipped by 4 bases and J by 4 bases; unmatched bases: 1. CDR3 DNA sequence: TGTGCCAGCAGTTGGGGACAGGGGTACGAGCAGTACTTC. It yields the protein CASSWGQGYEQYF.

This chain joins TRBV11-2 and TRBJ1-3; D uncertain. V was trimmed by 2 bases and J by 0 bases, leaving 11 bases between them. Germline CDR1 reads SGHAT; CDR2 reads FQNNGV. The CDR3 covers 16 residues. The chain's CDR3 is CASSLRQATSGNTIYF. CDR3 nucleotide sequence: TGTGCCAGCAGCTTACGGCAGGCAACCTCTGGAAACACCATATATTTT. Filled out from reference TRBV11-2 and TRBJ1-3, the complete variable domain reads EAGVAQSPRYKIIEKRQSVAFWCNPISGHATLYWYQQILGQGPKLLIQFQNNGVVDDSQLPKDRFSAERLKGVDSTLKIQPAKLEDSAVYLCASSLRQATSGNTIYFGEGSWLTVV.

The chain combines TRBV18 with TRBJ1-2, with D perhaps matching TRBD1 (6 bases). Germline CDR1 is KGHSH and CDR2 is LQKENI. V gave up 1 base and J gave up 4 bases, with 16 bases separating them. The CDR3 totals 16 residues. The chain's CDR3 is CASSPRAGQSFYGYTF. The CDR3 DNA reads as TGTGCCAGCTCACCACGTGCAGGACAGAGCTTCTATGGCTACACCTTC.

The chain combines TRBV27 with TRBJ1-4; TRBD1 agrees at 8 bases. Looked up from germline, CDR1 is MNHEY and CDR2 is SMNVEV (reference sequence). Unmatched junction bases numbered 6, after V lost 3 bases and J lost 0 bases. This CDR3 contains 17 residues. CDR3: CASSFSGGYATNEKLFF. DNA of the CDR3: TGTGCCAGCAGTTTTTCAGGGGGCTACGCAACTAATGAAAAACTGTTTTTT.

The V and J genes are TRBV11-3 and TRBJ2-7, with TRBD2 matching 13 bases. V shed 5 bases, J shed 2 bases, and the junction held 3 bases outside the gene matches. Germline V gene data show CDR1 as SGHNT and CDR2 as YENEEA. The CDR3 is made up of 15 amino acids. The CDR3 here is CASSAGTSGAYEQYF. For the CDR3, the DNA is TGTGCCAGCAGCGCGGGGACTAGCGGGGCCTACGAGCAGTACTTC.

The CDR3 loop reads CSATDRGENTEAFF. The CDR3 DNA reads as TGCAGCGCAACGGACAGGGGTGAGAACACTGAAGCTTTCTTT. The chain links TRBV29-1 to TRBJ1-1; 9 nucleotides line up with TRBD1. This CDR3 comprises 14 residues. Germline lookup yields CDR1 SQVTM and CDR2 ANQGSEA. V gave up 7 bases and J gave up 1 base; unmatched junction bases: 7.

The chain uses TRBV6-5 and TRBJ2-1; 11 nucleotides line up with TRBD2. CDR3 size: 15 residues. Trimming removed 5 bases from V and 9 bases from J; junction bases left unmatched: 9. Germline CDR1 is MNHEY and CDR2 is SVGAGI. Here the CDR3 DNA reads TGTGCCAGCAGTCAGACTAGCGGGATAGGCACTGAGCAGTTCTTC. This codes for CASSQTSGIGTEQFF.

This chain joins TRBV5-4 and TRBJ1-1; TRBD1 agrees at 7 bases. The germline V gene encodes CDR1 SGHNT and CDR2 YYREEE (reference sequence). Trimming removed 4 bases from V and 0 bases from J; junction bases left unmatched: 3. The length of the CDR3 is 14 residues. This CDR3 is CASSTDRVNTEAFF. The DNA for the CDR3 is TGTGCCAGCAGCACAGACAGGGTGAACACTGAAGCTTTCTTT. The full variable domain, rest sourced from reference TRBV5-4 and TRBJ1-1, is ETGVTQSPTHLIKTRGQQVTLRCSSQSGHNTVSWYQQALGQGPQFIFQYYREEENGRGNFPPRFSGLQFPNYSSELNVNALELDDSALYLCASSTDRVNTEAFFGQGTRLTVV.

This clone appeared a few times. The genes are TRBV10-3 and TRBJ1-1, with TRBD1 matching over 7 bases. The CDR3 consists of 14 residues. Germline V gives CDR1 ENHRY, CDR2 SYGVKD. J lost 0 bases, V lost 10 bases, and 8 bases had no gene match. The DNA for the CDR3 is TGTGCCACATCCCCCGACAGGGTGAACACTGAAGCTTTCTTT. Residues: CATSPDRVNTEAFF.

The chain employs TRBV20-1 and TRBJ1-5; weak D call: TRBD1 (5 bases). CDR1 DFQATT and CDR2 SNEGSKA come from the germline V gene (reference sequence). V was pared by 3 bases and J by 5 bases, with 17 bases between. The CDR3 is 15 residues long. The CDR3: CSASTGGSNYQPQHF. CDR3 coding DNA: TGCAGTGCTAGTACCGGGGGGAGTAATTATCAGCCCCAGCATTTT.

This clone was counted only a few times. The rearrangement joins TRBV10-2 to TRBJ1-2, with D hard to call. This CDR3 comprises 15 residues. V was shortened by 4 bases and J by 0 bases, with 12 bases between the two germline ends. Germline CDR1 and CDR2: WSHSY and SAAADI. This chain's CDR3 is CASSVQLSTNYGYTF. In DNA form, the CDR3 reads TGCGCCAGCAGTGTACAGTTATCCACTAACTATGGCTACACCTTC.